This T cell receptor beta chain comes out of a study of cytomegalovirus exposure and HLA in healthy donors. Between the trimmed V and J ends, which lost 0 bases and 0 bases, there was a span of 12 bases. The CDR3 totals 17 residues. In germline, CDR1 is PRHDT, CDR2 FYEKMQ (reference sequence). Study-wide points: About 87% or about 30% of the time was how often most TCR beta V segments were productive, according to an earlier analysis. With DRB1 most and HLA-C fewest, TCR association rates differed between HLA loci in a later analysis.

PCR was performed using 60 Vbeta and 13 Jbeta primers. The table came from immunoSEQ multiplex PCR; TCRdb's copy has only in-frame clones and leaves some out. The sample holds about 150,000 clones, approximately 80% seen once. Points on this clone: What it binds is not known.

This chain uses TRBV13 with TRBJ1-5; D is ambiguous. The sequenced sample was PBMCs. The sequence came from a man between 25 and 39 years old in good health and CMV-seronegative. The CDR3 reads CASSLGMAGDSNQPQHF. CDR3 nucleotide sequence: TGTGCCAGCAGCTTAGGCATGGCAGGCGATAGCAATCAGCCCCAGCATTTT.